This T cell receptor beta chain was captured in a study of T cells after yellow fever vaccination. Study-level points and caveats: Overlap between CD4 and CD8 compartments was detected for a small share of clonotypes. Reappearance after the booster was observed for most primary-vaccination clones (more than 95% CD4, roughly 90% CD8). High-abundance clonotypes from the bulk population could contaminate FACS-sorted repertoires.

TCR cDNA was made by 5'RACE template switching, adding a universal primer site and UMIs. TCRdb passed the 5' RACE reads through MiXCR, listing each CDR3 protein once. This table holds 450,000 to 600,000 distinct CDR3 sequences, roughly a sixth found once. This clonotype was found a few times. Its specificity is unknown. The germline V and J ends were trimmed by 5 bases and 4 bases, with 7 bases remaining between them. This CDR3 has 12 amino acids. Germline-derived CDR1 and CDR2 are SGHTA and FQGNSA. This chain links TRBV7-2 with TRBJ2-3, with D hard to call. The sample here was PBMCs, taken 4 to 6 days after the first yellow fever vaccination. The sequence was collected from a young man who received the YFV17D yellow fever vaccine. DNA for the CDR3: TGTGCCAGCAGCGGGTGGCCAGATACGCAGTATTTT. Protein: CASSGWPDTQYF.